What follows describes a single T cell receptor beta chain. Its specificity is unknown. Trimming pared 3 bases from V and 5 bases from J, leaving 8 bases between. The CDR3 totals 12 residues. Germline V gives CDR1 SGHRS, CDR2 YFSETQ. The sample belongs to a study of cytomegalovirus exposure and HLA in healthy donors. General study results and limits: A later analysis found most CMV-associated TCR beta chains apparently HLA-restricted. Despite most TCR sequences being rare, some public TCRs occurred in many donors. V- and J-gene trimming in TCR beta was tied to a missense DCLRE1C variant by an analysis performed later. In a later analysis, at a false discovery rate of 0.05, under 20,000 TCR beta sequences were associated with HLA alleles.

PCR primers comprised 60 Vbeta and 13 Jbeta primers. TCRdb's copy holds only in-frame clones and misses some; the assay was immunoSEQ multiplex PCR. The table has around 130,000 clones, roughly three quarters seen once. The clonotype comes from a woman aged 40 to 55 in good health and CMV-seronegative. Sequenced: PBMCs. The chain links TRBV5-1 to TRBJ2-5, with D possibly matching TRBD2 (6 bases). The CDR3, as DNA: TGCGCCAGCAGCTCCGGAGGGGAGACCCAGTACTTC. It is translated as CASSSGGETQYF.